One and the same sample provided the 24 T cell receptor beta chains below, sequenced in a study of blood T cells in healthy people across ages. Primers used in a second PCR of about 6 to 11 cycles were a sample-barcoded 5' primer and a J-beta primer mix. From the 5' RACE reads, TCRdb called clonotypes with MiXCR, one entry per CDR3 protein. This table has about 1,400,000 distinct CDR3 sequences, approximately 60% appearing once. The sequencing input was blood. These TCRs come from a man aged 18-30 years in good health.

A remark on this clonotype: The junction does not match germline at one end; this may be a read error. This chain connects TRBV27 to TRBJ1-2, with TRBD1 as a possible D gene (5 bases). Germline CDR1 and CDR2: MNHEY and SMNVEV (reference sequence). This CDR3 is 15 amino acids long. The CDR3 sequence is CASSSRLRGNSGYTF. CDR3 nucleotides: TGTGCCAGCAGCTCTCGACTTCGGGGGAACTCTGGCTACACCTTC.

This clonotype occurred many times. The CDR3 region is CASSYSMETQYF. CDR3 bases: TGTGCCAGCAGTTACTCGATGGAGACCCAGTACTTC. V usage is TRBV6-6 and J usage is TRBJ2-5; no reliable D call. The V and J ends lost 0 bases and 5 bases respectively, with 4 bases between them. This CDR3 region has 12 residues. Germline CDR1 reads MNHNY; CDR2 reads SVGAGI (reference sequence).

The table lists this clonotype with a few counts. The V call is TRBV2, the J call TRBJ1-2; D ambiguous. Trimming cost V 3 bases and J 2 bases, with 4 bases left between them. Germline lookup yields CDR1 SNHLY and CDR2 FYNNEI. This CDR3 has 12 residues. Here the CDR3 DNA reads TGTGCCAGCAGTGAGGACAACTATGGCTACACCTTC. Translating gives CASSEDNYGYTF.

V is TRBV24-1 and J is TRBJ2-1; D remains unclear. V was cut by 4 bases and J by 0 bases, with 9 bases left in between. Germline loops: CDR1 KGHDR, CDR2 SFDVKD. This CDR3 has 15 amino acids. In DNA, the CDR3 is TGTGCCACCAGTGACCGAAGCAGCTCCTACAATGAGCAGTTCTTC. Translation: CATSDRSSSYNEQFF.

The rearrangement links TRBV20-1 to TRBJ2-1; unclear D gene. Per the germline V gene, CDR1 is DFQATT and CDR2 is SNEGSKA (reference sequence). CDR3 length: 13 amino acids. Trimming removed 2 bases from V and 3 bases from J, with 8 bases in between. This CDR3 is CSARPVNYNEQFF. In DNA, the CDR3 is TGCAGTGCTAGACCCGTCAACTACAATGAGCAGTTCTTC.

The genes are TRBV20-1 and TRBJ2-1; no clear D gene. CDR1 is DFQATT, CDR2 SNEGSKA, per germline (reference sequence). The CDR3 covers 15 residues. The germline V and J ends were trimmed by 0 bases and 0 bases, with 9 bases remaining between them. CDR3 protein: CSARDPYVSYNEQFF. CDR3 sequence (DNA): TGCAGTGCTAGAGATCCCTACGTCTCCTACAATGAGCAGTTCTTC.

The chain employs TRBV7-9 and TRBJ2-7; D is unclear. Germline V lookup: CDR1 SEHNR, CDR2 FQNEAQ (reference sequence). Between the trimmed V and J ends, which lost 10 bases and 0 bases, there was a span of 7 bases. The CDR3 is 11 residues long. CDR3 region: CAILLSYEQYF. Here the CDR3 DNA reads TGTGCCATCCTCCTCTCCTACGAGCAGTACTTC.

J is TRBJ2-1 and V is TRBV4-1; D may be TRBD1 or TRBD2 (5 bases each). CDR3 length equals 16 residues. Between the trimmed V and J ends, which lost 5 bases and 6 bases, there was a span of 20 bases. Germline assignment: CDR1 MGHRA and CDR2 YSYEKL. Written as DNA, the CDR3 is TGCGCCAGCAGCGCCCCCGGTATCCGGGGCTCCAATGAGCAGTTCTTC. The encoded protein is CASSAPGIRGSNEQFF.

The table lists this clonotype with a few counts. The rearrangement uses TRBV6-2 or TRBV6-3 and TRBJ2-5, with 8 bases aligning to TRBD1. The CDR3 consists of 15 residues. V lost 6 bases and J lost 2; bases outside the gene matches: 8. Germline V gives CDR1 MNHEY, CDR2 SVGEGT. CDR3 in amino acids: CASRRGQGGQETQYF. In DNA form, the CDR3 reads TGTGCCAGCAGACGAGGACAGGGAGGTCAAGAGACCCAGTACTTC.

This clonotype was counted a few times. The CDR3 protein is CASSLFDNEQFF. CDR3 DNA sequence: TGTGCCAGCAGCTTATTTGACAATGAGCAGTTCTTC. The rearrangement uses TRBV7-9 and TRBJ2-1, with unresolved D. Germline CDR1 reads SEHNR; CDR2 reads FQNEAQ (reference sequence). The length of the CDR3 is 12 residues. V lost 2 bases and J 5 bases, leaving 4 bases between the germline ends.

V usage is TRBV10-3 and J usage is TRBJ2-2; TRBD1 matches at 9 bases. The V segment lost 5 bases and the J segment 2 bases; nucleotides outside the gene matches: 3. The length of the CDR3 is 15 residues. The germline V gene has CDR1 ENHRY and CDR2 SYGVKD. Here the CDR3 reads CAISRQGGNTGELFF. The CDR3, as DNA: TGTGCCATCAGTCGACAGGGGGGAAACACCGGGGAGCTGTTTTTT.

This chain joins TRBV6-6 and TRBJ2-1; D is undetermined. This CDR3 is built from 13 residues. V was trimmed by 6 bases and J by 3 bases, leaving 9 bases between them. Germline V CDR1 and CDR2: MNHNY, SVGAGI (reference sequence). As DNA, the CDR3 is TGTGCCAGCAGGACTCTAATCTACAATGAGCAGTTCTTC. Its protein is CASRTLIYNEQFF.

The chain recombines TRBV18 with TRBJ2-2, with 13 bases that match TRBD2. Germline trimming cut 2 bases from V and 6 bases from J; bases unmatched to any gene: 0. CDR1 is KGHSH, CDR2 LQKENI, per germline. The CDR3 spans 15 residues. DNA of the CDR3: TGTGCCAGCTCACCAGGACTAGCGGGAGCCGGGGAGCTGTTTTTT. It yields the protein CASSPGLAGAGELFF.

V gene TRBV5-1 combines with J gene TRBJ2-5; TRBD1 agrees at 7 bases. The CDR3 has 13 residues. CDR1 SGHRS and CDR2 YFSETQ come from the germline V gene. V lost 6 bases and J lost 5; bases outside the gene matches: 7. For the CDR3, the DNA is TGCGCCAGCAACGAGGGGGCGATGGAGACCCAGTACTTC. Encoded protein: CASNEGAMETQYF.

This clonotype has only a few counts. The CDR3 loop is CASSIEGRPPYEKLFF. CDR3 nucleotides: TGTGCCAGTAGTATCGAGGGTAGGCCACCTTACGAAAAACTGTTTTTT. The chain uses TRBV19 and TRBJ1-4, with no clear D. The germline V gene encodes CDR1 LNHDA and CDR2 SQIVND (reference sequence). This CDR3 is 16 amino acids long. V lost 3 bases to trimming and J lost 8 bases, with 19 bases between them.

The CDR3 here is CASSLSGPSNEQYF. CDR3 nucleotides: TGTGCCAGCAGCTTGAGCGGACCATCTAACGAGCAGTACTTC. The V and J genes are TRBV11-2 and TRBJ2-7; D possibly corresponds to TRBD2 (5 bases). Per germline, CDR1 SGHAT and CDR2 FQNNGV. This CDR3 is built from 14 residues. V shed 3 bases and J shed 5 bases, with 14 bases lying between them.

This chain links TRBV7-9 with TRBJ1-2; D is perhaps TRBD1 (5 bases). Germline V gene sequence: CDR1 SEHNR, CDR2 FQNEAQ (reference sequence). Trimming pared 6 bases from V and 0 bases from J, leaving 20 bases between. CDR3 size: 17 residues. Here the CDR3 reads CASSAGALTIANYGYTF. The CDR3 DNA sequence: TGTGCCAGCAGTGCTGGGGCCCTGACCATCGCTAACTATGGCTACACCTTC.

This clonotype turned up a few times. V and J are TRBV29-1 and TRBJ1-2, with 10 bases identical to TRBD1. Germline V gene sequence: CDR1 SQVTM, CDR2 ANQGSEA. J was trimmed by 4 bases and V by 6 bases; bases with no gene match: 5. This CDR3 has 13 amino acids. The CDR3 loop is CSVRDRGSYGYTF. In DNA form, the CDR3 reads TGCAGCGTCCGGGACAGGGGATCCTATGGCTACACCTTC.

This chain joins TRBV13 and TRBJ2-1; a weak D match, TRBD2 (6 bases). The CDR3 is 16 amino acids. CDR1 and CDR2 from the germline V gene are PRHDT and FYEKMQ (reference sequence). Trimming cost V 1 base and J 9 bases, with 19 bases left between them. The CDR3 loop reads CASSLERRVASTEQFF. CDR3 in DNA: TGTGCCAGCAGCTTAGAGAGGAGGGTAGCCAGTACTGAGCAGTTCTTC.

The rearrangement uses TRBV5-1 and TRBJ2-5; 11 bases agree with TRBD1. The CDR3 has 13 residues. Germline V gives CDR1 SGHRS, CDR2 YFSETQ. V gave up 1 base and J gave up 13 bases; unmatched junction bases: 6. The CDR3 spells CASSLQGQGDSYF. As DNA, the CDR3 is TGCGCCAGCAGCTTGCAGGGACAGGGGGATTCGTACTTC.

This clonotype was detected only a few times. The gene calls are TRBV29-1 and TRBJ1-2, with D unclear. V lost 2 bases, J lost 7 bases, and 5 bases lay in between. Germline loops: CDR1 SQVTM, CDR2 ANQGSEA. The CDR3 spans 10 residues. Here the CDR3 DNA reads TGCAGCGTTGAAATCGGTGGCTACACCTTC. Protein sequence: CSVEIGGYTF.

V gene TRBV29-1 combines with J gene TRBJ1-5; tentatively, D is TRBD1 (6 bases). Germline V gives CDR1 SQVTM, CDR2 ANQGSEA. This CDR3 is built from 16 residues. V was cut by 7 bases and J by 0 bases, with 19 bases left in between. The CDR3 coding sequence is TGCAGCGCCTCTCTAAGTAGAGGGGGTAGCAATCAGCCCCAGCATTTT. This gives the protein CSASLSRGGSNQPQHF. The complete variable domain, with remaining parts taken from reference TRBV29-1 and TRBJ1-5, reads SAVISQKPSRDICQRGTSLTIQCQVDSQVTMMFWYRQQPGQSLTLIATANQGSEATYESGFVIDKFPISRPNLTFSTLTVSNMSPEDSSIYLCSASLSRGGSNQPQHFGDGTRLSIL.

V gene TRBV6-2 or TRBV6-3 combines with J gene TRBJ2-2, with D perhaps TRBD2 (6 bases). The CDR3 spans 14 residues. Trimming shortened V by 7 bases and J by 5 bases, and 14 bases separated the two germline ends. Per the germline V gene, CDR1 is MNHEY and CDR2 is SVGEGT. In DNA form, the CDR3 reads TGTGCCAGCAATCGTCTCGCGGGGACCGGGGAGCTGTTTTTT. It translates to CASNRLAGTGELFF.

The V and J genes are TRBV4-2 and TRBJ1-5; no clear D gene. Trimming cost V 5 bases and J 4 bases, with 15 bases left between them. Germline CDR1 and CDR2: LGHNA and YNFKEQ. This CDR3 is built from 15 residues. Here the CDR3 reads CASSSPLGSNQPQHF. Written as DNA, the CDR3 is TGTGCCAGCAGCTCTCCGCTAGGATCAAATCAGCCCCAGCATTTT.